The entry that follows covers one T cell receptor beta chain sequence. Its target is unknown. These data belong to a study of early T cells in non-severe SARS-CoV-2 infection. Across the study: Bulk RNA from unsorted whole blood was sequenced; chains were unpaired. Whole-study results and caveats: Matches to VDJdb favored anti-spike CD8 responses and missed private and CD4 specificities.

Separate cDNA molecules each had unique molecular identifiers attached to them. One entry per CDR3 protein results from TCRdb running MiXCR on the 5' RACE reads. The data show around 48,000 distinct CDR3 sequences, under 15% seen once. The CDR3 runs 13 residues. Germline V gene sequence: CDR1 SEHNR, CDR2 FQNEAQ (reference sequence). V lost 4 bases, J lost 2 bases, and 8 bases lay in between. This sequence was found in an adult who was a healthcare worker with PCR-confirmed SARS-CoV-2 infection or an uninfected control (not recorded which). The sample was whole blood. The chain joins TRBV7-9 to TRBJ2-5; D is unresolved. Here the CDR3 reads CASSYRVQETQYF. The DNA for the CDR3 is TGTGCCAGCAGCTACCGTGTACAAGAGACCCAGTACTTC.